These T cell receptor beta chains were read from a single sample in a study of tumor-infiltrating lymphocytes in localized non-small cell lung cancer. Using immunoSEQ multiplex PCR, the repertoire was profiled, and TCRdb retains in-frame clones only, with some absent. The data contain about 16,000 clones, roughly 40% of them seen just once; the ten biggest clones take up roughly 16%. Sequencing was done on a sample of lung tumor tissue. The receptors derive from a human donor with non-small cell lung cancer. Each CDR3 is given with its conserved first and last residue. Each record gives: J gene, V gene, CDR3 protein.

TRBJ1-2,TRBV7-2,CASSLDRGGVTF
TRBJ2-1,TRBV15,CATSTRRELNEQFF
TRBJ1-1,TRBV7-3,CASSLRAELNTEAFF
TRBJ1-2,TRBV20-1,CSASQWDGYTF
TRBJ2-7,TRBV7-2,CASSPWAGYEQYF
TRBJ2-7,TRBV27,CASSLEGNEQYF
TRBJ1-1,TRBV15,CATSRDRGLGGTEAFF
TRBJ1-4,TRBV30,CAWNRGQGEKLFF
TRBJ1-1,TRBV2,CASSLSSNTEAFF
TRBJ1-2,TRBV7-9,CASSPRDREYGYTF
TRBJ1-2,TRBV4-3,CASSQEGWIYTF
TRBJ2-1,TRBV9,CASSAPGQEQFF
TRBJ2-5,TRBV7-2,CASSSRDQGTQYF
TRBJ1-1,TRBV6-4,CASSERIGQGKRNGGAFF
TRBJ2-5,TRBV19,CASSIQFGGWETQYF
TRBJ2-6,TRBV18,CASSPVWTGGSGANVLTF
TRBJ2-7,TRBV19,CASSLDRGNEQYF
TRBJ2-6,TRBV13,CASSLFRANVLTF
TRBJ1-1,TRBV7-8,CASSLGGQGGDRNTEAFF
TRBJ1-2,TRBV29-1,CSVGGGSDGYTF
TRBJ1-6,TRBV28,CASLDRNNSPLHF
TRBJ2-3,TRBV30,CAGSKNTQYF
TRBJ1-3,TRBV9,CASSVASGSGNTIYF
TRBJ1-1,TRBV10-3,CAIRGGGNKNTEAFF
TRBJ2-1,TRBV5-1,CASSLVGDEQFF
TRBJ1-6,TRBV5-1,CASSDGTGYNSPLHF
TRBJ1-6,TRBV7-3,CASSRDSNSPLHF
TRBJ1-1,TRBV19,CASSGLSYNTEAFF
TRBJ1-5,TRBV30,CAWTVGRVRNSNQPQHF
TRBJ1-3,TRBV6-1,CASSEQGRGSGNTIYF
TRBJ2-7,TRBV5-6,CASSLVAISYEQYF
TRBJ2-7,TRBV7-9,CASSRGLDISSYEQYF
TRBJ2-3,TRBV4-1,CASSQAQSLPRGDTQYF